This is a list of T cell receptor beta chains from one sample in a study of blood T cells in healthy people across ages. TCRdb used MiXCR to reprocess the 5' RACE reads, holding one entry per CDR3 protein. There are approximately 600,000 distinct CDR3 sequences in the sample; approximately 50% occur only once, and 30% to 40% lies in the top ten. The specimen sequenced was blood. The source of these receptors is a man aged 55 to 70 in good health. CDR3s include the opening cysteine and the closing phenylalanine or tryptophan. Clone size appears in some rows only: once, few, many, or a class for an expanded clone.

-,TRBJ2-5,TRBV6-1,CASSEDRAQETQYF
-,TRBJ1-1,TRBV15,CATSGALNTEAFF
-,TRBJ1-4,TRBV4-1,CASRLRGIPIEKLFF
-,TRBJ1-1,TRBV14,CASRRQGATEAFF
few,TRBJ2-1,TRBV5-1,CASTLQGGSYNEQFF
-,TRBJ2-1,TRBV20-1,CSAPLVGGWNEQFF
-,TRBJ1-4,TRBV10-3,CAISESTGVRSEKLFF
-,TRBJ1-4,TRBV28,CASSFPAGGNEKLFF
-,TRBJ2-1,TRBV6-6,CASGTRGGNEQFF
-,TRBJ2-7,TRBV21-1,CASIEDSPYEQYF
-,TRBJ1-2,TRBV28,CASSTSRGYTF
-,TRBJ1-5,TRBV25-1,CASSAQGAVRPQHF